This T cell receptor beta chain was profiled in a study of shared clonotypes between healthy human individuals. Under the authors' procedure: ImmunoSEQ supplied junction-only sequences lacking quality scores, so filtering was different. TCRdb's table, derived via immunoSEQ multiplex PCR, lists solely in-frame clones and lacks some. For V, J and clone size, that table is used; D and trimming come from the DNA. The repertoire holds some 2,000,000 clones, with under 97% as singletons. Notes on the study in general: What naive subsets generally showed was a larger estimated richness than memory subsets showed. Researchers sampled blood only, noting tissue repertoires likely differ.

On this clone: Its target is unknown.

Donors were healthy HIV-negative adults without recently reported acute infections or vaccinations. The CDR3 contains 13 residues. Germline CDR1 reads SGHRS; CDR2 reads YFSETQ. With 4 bases clipped from V and 7 bases from J, the junction kept 6 bases outside the gene matches. The chain couples TRBV5-1 to TRBJ2-7, with 9 bases fitting TRBD1. Sequences were obtained from naive CD4+ T cells sorted from blood. Subset reported: CD45RA+ positively selected. The TCR comes from a man aged 18 to 29 in good health. The CDR3 region has the DNA TGCGCCAGCAGCCGGACAGGGGTTAATGAGCAGTACTTC. Translated, it gives CASSRTGVNEQYF.